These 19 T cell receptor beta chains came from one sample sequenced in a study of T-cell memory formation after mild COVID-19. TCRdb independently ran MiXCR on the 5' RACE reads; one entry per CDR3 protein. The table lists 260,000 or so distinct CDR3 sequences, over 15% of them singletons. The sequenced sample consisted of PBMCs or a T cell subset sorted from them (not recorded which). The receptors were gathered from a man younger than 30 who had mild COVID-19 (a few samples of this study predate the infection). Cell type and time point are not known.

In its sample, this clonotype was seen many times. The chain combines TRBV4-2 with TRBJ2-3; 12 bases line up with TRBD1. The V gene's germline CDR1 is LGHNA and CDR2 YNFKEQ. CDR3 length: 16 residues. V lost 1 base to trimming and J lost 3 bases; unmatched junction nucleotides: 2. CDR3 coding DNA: TGTGCCAGCAGCCAAGGGGACAGGGGGCGAACAGATACGCAGTATTTT. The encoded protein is CASSQGDRGRTDTQYF.

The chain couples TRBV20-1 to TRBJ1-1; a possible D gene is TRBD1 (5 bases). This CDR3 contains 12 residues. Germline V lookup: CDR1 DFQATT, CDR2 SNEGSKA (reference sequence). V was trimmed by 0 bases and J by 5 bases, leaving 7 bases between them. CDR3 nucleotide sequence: TGCAGTGCTAGAGATGGGGGGACTGAAGCTTTCTTT. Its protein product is CSARDGGTEAFF.

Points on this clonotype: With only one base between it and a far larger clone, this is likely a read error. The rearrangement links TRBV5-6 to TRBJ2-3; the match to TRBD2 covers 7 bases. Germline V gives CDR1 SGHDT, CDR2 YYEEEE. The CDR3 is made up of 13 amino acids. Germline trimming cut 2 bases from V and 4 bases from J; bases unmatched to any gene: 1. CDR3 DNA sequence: TGTGCCAGCAGCTTCGCGGGGGCAGATACGCAGTATTTT. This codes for CASSFAGADTQYF.

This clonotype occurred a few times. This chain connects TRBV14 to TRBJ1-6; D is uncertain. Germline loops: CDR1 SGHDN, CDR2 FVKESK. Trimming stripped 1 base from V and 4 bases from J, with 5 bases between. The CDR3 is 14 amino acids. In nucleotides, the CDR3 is TGTGCCAGCAGCCAAGGACGGTATAATTCACCCCTCCACTTT. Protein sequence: CASSQGRYNSPLHF. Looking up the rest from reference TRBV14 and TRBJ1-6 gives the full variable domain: EAGVTQFPSHSVIEKGQTVTLRCDPISGHDNLYWYRRVMGKEIKFLLHFVKESKQDESGMPNNRFLAERTGGTYSTLKVQPAELEDSGVYFCASSQGRYNSPLHFGNGTRLTVT.

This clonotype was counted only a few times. The CDR3 loop reads CASSPGTPQGSQFF. In DNA form, the CDR3 reads TGTGCCAGTAGTCCTGGGACCCCCCAAGGGTCGCAGTTCTTC. The chain recombines TRBV19 with TRBJ2-1, with D perhaps being TRBD1 or TRBD2 (5 bases each). CDR3 length: 14 residues. Germline CDR1 and CDR2: LNHDA and SQIVND (reference sequence). V was pared by 5 bases and J by 12 bases, with 20 bases between.

CDR3 nucleotide sequence: TGTGCCAGCAGTTGGATTGGCGTGGAAGGTTCACCCCTCCACTTT. It codes for CASSWIGVEGSPLHF. The gene calls are TRBV27 and TRBJ1-6; the D is unclear. Germline CDR1 is MNHEY and CDR2 is SMNVEV (reference sequence). The CDR3 covers 15 residues. The V gene lost 4 bases and the J gene lost 9 bases, with 16 bases spanning the gap.

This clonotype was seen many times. The CDR3 bases are TGTGCCAGCAGTCCGACAGCAAGTAACGGGGAGCTGTTTTTT. It yields the protein CASSPTASNGELFF. This chain links TRBV3-1 with TRBJ2-2; a possible D gene is TRBD1 (5 bases). Looked up from germline, CDR1 is LGHDT and CDR2 is YNNKEL (reference sequence). CDR3 length equals 14 residues. Trimming left V 6 bases short and J 7 bases short, with 15 bases between.

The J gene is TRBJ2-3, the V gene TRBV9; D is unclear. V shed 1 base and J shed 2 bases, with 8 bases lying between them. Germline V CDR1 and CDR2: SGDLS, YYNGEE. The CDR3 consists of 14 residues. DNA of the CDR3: TGTGCCAGCAGCGTAAACTGGAACACAGATACGCAGTATTTT. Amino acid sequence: CASSVNWNTDTQYF.

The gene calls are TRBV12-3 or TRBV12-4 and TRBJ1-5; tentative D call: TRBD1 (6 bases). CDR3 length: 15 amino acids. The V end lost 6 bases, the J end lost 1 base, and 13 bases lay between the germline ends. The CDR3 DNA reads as TGTGCCAGCAGCACACAGGGAATGAGCAATCAGCCCCAGCATTTT. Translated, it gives CASSTQGMSNQPQHF.

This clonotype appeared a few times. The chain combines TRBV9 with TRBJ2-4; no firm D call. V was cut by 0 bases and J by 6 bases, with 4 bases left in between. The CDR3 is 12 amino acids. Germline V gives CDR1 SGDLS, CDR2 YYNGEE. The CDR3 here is CASSVDGNIQYF. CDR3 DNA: TGTGCCAGCAGCGTAGACGGAAACATTCAGTACTTC.

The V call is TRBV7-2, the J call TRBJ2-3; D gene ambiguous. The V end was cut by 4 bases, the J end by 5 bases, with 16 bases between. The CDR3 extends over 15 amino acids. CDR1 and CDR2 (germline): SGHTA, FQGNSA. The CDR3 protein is CASSSPWARGDTQYF. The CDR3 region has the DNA TGTGCCAGCAGCTCTCCCTGGGCCCGTGGAGATACGCAGTATTTT.

CDR3 sequence (DNA): TGTGCCAGCAGCCTGCGGGCGACCCCAGGTGAGCAGTTCTTC. Protein sequence: CASSLRATPGEQFF. The chain carries TRBV3-1 and TRBJ2-1, with D possibly TRBD2 on 5 matching bases. Germline V lookup: CDR1 LGHDT, CDR2 YNNKEL (reference sequence). The CDR3 is 14 amino acids. Trimming removed 4 bases at V and 9 bases at J, with 16 bases between.

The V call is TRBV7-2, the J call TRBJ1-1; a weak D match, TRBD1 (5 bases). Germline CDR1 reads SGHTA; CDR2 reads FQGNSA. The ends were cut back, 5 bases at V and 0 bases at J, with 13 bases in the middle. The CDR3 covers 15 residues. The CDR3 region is CASSNSGLMNTEAFF. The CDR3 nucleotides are TGTGCCAGCAGCAATTCGGGACTGATGAACACTGAAGCTTTCTTT.

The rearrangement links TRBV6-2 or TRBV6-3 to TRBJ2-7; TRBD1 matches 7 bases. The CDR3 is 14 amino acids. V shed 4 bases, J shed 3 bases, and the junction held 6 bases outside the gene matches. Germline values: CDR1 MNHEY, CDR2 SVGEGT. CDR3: CASSSGTESYEQYF. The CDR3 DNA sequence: TGTGCCAGCAGTTCCGGGACAGAGAGCTACGAGCAGTACTTC.

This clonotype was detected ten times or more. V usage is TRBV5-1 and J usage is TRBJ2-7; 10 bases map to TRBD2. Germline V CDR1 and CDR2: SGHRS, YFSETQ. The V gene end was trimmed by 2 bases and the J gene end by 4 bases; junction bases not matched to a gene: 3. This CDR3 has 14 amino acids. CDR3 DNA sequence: TGCGCCAGCAGCTTAAGCGGGGGGGCTTACGAGCAGTACGTC. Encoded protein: CASSLSGGAYEQYV.

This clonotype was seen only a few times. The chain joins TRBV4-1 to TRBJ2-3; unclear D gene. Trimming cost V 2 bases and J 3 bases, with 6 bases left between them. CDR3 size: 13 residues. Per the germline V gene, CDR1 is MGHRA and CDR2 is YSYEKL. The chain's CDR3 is CASSQIRTDTQYF. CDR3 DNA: TGCGCCAGCAGCCAAATAAGGACAGATACGCAGTATTTT.

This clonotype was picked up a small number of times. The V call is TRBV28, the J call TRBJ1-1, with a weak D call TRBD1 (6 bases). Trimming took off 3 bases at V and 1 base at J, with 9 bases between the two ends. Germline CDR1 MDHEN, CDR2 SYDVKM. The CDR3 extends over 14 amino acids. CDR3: CASSLQTGNTEAFF. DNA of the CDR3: TGTGCCAGCAGTTTGCAGACAGGGAACACTGAAGCTTTCTTT.

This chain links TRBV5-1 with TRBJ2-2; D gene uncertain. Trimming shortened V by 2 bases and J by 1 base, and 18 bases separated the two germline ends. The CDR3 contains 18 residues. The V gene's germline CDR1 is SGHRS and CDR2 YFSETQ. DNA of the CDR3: TGCGCCAGCAGCTTAGGCGCTGGCGGCCTCCTGAACACCGGGGAGCTGTTTTTT. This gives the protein CASSLGAGGLLNTGELFF.

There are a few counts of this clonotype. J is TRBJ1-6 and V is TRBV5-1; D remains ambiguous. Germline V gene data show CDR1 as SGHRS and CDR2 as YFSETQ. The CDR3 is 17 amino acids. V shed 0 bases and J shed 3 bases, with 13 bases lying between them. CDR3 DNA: TGCGCCAGCAGCTTGGATGGAGCTTCCGACTATAATTCACCCCTCCACTTT. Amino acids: CASSLDGASDYNSPLHF.